The next 9 T cell receptor beta chains were all read from a single sample in a study of blood T cell repertoires in COVID-19. Using immunoSEQ multiplex PCR, the repertoire was profiled, and TCRdb retains in-frame clones only, with some absent. This table has some 83,000 clones, about three quarters appearing once. Specimen: peripheral blood. The receptors come from an elderly woman with acute or convalescent COVID-19.

CDR3 coding DNA: TGTGCCAGCACTTGGACACCGAGCACAGATACGCAGTATTTT. The encoded protein is CASTWTPSTDTQYF. This rearrangement joins TRBV2 to TRBJ2-3; D perhaps matches TRBD1 (5 bases). Germline V CDR1 and CDR2: SNHLY, FYNNEI. Trimming removed 7 bases from V and 0 bases from J, with 11 bases in between. The CDR3 extends over 14 amino acids.

The gene calls are TRBV11-2 and TRBJ2-1; TRBD2 matches 10 bases. Looked up from germline, CDR1 is SGHAT and CDR2 is FQNNGV. The CDR3 loop spans 17 amino acids. V trimming: 5 bases; J trimming: 1 base; junction bases outside the gene matches: 8. The CDR3 spells CASSPRKRGGSYNEQFF. The CDR3 DNA follows: TGTGCCAGCAGCCCCCGCAAGCGGGGGGGTTCCTACAATGAGCAGTTCTTC.

This clone has more than one count but fewer than ten. The chain uses TRBV4-2 and TRBJ1-1, with a possible D match to TRBD1 (6 bases). CDR1 LGHNA and CDR2 YNFKEQ come from the germline V gene. CDR3 length equals 13 residues. V lost 0 bases, J lost 7 bases, and 9 bases lay in between. DNA for the CDR3: TGTGCCAGCAGCCAAGATTGGGACAATGAAGCTTTCTTT. It encodes CASSQDWDNEAFF.

This chain uses TRBV9 with TRBJ1-1; TRBD1 matches at 7 bases. J lost 1 base, V lost 0 bases, and 3 bases had no gene match. Looked up from germline, CDR1 is SGDLS and CDR2 is YYNGEE. This CDR3 contains 15 residues. CDR3 amino acids: CASSVGQGGNTEAFF. CDR3 in DNA: TGTGCCAGCAGCGTAGGTCAGGGGGGGAACACTGAAGCTTTCTTT.

The gene calls are TRBV9 and TRBJ2-2, with 9 bases aligning to TRBD2. J was trimmed by 6 bases and V by 10 bases; bases with no gene match: 19. Germline V gene data show CDR1 as SGDLS and CDR2 as YYNGEE. The CDR3 is 17 amino acids. DNA for the CDR3: TGTGCCCGCCGCGTCGAGGCGGGGGGGCCGGCATCCGGGGAGCTGTTTTTT. It yields the protein CARRVEAGGPASGELFF.

The rearrangement links TRBV9 to TRBJ2-1, with 10 bases identical to TRBD2. Germline CDR1 and CDR2: SGDLS and YYNGEE. The CDR3 totals 18 residues. The ends lost 1 base at V and 3 bases at J; junction bases unmatched: 10. The CDR3 protein is CASSVFLAGEGYYNEQFF. In DNA, the CDR3 is TGTGCCAGCAGCGTATTTCTAGCGGGGGAGGGGTACTACAATGAGCAGTTCTTC.

The chain has TRBV7-2 and TRBJ2-1; D possibly corresponds to TRBD2 (7 bases). Germline V gene lookup returns CDR1 SGHTA and CDR2 FQGNSA. Trimming removed 9 bases from V and 5 bases from J, with 17 bases in between. CDR3 length: 14 residues. This CDR3 is CASRPGGPHNEQFF. CDR3 in DNA: TGTGCCAGTAGGCCGGGGGGCCCCCACAATGAGCAGTTCTTC.

The chain employs TRBV9 and TRBJ2-1; 9 bases are a match to TRBD2. This CDR3 has 19 amino acids. Germline V gene sequence: CDR1 SGDLS, CDR2 YYNGEE. The ends lost 0 bases at V and 1 base at J; junction bases unmatched: 11. The CDR3 sequence: CASSVAPLLAGRSYNEQFF. The CDR3 DNA is TGTGCCAGCAGCGTAGCTCCCTTACTAGCGGGCAGGTCCTACAATGAGCAGTTCTTC.

V and J are TRBV30 and TRBJ1-2; 9 positions agree with TRBD1. From germline, CDR1 is GTSNPN and CDR2 SVGIG (reference sequence). J was trimmed by 8 bases and V by 0 bases; bases with no gene match: 7. This CDR3 is built from 14 residues. CDR3 sequence (DNA): TGTGCCTGGAGTGTAGTACAGGGGGCGCGGGGCTACACCTTC. Residues: CAWSVVQGARGYTF.